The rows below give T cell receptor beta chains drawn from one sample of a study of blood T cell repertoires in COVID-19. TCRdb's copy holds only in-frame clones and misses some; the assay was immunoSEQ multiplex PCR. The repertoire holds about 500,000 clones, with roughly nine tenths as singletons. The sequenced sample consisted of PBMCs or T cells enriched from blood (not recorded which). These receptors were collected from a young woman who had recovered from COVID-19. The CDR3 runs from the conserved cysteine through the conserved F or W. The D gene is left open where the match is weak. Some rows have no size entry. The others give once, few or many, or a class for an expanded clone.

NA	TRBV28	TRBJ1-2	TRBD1	TGTGCCAGCAGTTTCCGGGACAGCATGTATGGCTACACCTTC	CASSFRDSMYGYTF
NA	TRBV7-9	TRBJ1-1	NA	TGTGCCAGCAGCTTAGATGACTACACTGAAGCTTTCTTT	CASSLDDYTEAFF
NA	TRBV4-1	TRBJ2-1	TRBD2	TGCGCCAGCAGCCAGTCCACTAGCGGGGGGATCCGGGGTGAGCAGTTCTTC	CASSQSTSGGIRGEQFF
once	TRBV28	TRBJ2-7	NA	TGTGCCAGCAGTCCCCAGGGTCCCATCTACGAGCAGTACTTC	CASSPQGPIYEQYF
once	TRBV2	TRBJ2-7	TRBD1	TGTGCCAGCAGAGCGAGGGACAGTTCATCCTACGAGCAGTACTTC	CASRARDSSSYEQYF
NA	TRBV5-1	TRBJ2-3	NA	TGCGCCAGCAGCTTCTACACAGATACGCAGTATTTT	CASSFYTDTQYF
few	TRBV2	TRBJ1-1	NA	TGTGCCGCCAGCAAGGGTATCACAGGGGAAGCTTTCTTT	CAASKGITGEAFF
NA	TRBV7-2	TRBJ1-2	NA	TGTGCCAGCAGCGTAGGGTATGACTCGGCGGGCTACACCTTC	CASSVGYDSAGYTF
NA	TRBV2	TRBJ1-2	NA	TGTGCCTCCATCAGGGATGGCTACACCTTC	CASIRDGYTF
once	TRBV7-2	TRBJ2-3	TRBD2	TGTGCCAGCAGCTTAGTAGCGGGGGGCACAGATACGCAGTATTTT	CASSLVAGGTDTQYF
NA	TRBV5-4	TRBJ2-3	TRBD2	TGTGCCAGCAGCTTGGATCTGCGGGGGGCAGCAGATACGCAGTATTTT	CASSLDLRGAADTQYF
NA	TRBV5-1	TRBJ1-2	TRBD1	TGCGCCAGCAGCTTGACTACTGGACAGGGCCTCTTGGGGGGCTACACCTTC	CASSLTTGQGLLGGYTF
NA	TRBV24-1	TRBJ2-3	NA	TGTGCCACCAGTGATCTATCTCCGGGAGCAGATACGCAGTATTTT	CATSDLSPGADTQYF
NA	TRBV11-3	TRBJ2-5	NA	TGTGCCAGCGGAGGGGCCGGTCGGGGAAAGACCCAGTACTTC	CASGGAGRGKTQYF
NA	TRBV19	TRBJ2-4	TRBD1	TGTGCCAGTAGTCTGACAGGGGCCGAAAACATTCAGTACTTC	CASSLTGAENIQYF
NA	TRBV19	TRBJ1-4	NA	TGTGCCAGTAGTATCCGAGCGGGAACTAATGAAAAACTGTTTTTT	CASSIRAGTNEKLFF
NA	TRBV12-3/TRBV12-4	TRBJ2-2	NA	TGTGCCAGCAGTTTCTGGGGCTCCGGGGAGCTGTTTTTT	CASSFWGSGELFF
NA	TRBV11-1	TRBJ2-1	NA	TGTGCCAGCAGCTTAGCGGGGGGGCCGAAGAAGCAGTTCTTC	CASSLAGGPKKQFF
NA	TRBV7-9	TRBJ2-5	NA	TGTGCCAGCAGCTTTGGCGAGACCCAGTACTTC	CASSFGETQYF
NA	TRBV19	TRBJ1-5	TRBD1	TGTGCCAGTAGTATTGGGACAGGGAGACTGCCCCAGCATTTT	CASSIGTGRLPQHF
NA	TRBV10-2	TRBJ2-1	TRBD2	TGCGCCAGCACCCCTAGCGGGAGTTACAATGAGCAGTTCTTC	CASTPSGSYNEQFF
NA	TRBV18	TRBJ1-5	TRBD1	TGTGCCAGCTCACAATCCAGGGGGCGGCAGCCCCAGCATTTT	CASSQSRGRQPQHF
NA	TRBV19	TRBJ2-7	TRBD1	TGTGCCAGTAGTCCGGGACAGGGGACCTACGAGCAGTACTTC	CASSPGQGTYEQYF
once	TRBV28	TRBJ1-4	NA	TGTGCCAGCAGTTTCACGGCAACTAATGAAAAACTGTTTTTT	CASSFTATNEKLFF
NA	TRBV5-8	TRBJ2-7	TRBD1	TGTGCCAGCAGCCTCGGACAGGGACGGGGCTACGAGCAGTACTTC	CASSLGQGRGYEQYF
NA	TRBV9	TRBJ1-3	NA	TGTGCCAGCACCCCTTACAGGGATCAGGGAAACACCATATATTTT	CASTPYRDQGNTIYF
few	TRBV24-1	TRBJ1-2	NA	TGTGCCACCAGTGATTGGGAGGGAGCTAACTATGGCTACACCTTC	CATSDWEGANYGYTF
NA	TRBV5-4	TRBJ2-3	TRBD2	TGTGCCAGCAGCCGTATTAGCGGGTCAAACCCGGATACAACTTTT	CASSRISGSNPDTTF
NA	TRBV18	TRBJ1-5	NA	TGTGCCAGCTCCCAGGACACTAATCAGCCCCAGCATTTT	CASSQDTNQPQHF
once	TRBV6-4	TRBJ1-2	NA	TGTGCCAGCAGTGACAAGCAGGGTCCCTATGGCTACACCTTC	CASSDKQGPYGYTF
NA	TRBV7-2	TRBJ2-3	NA	TGTGCCAGCAGCTTCAACCCCGCGTCAGATACGCAGTATTTT	CASSFNPASDTQYF
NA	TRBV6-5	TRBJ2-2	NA	TGTGCCAGCAGTTACCTGACAGAAACCGGGGAGCTGTTTTTT	CASSYLTETGELFF
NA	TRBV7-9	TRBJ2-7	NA	TGTGCCAGCAGCTTCGCCGGGAGCTCCTACGAGCAGTACTTC	CASSFAGSSYEQYF